A single sample gave rise to the 7 T cell receptor beta chains below, sequenced in a study of cytomegalovirus exposure and HLA in healthy donors. Researchers ran the PCR with 60 Vbeta and 13 Jbeta primers. Clones were read by immunoSEQ multiplex PCR, and TCRdb kept only the in-frame ones, dropping some. The sample carries about 92,000 clones, 70% to 75% recorded once. The sample consisted of PBMCs. All receptors derive from a woman between 18 and 29 years old in good health and CMV-seropositive.

The chain is built from TRBV28 and TRBJ2-1; 11 nucleotides match TRBD2. CDR3 length: 15 residues. V gave up 2 bases and J gave up 6 bases; unmatched junction bases: 3. Germline V gives CDR1 MDHEN, CDR2 SYDVKM. The CDR3 DNA sequence: TGTGCCAGCAGTTTACTAGCGGGAGGAATCAATGAGCAGTTCTTC. This translates into CASSLLAGGINEQFF.

The chain links TRBV5-1 to TRBJ2-3; TRBD1 matches at 9 bases. The CDR3 runs 14 residues. V dropped 0 bases and J dropped 5; count of bases not matched to a gene: 1. Germline CDR1 is SGHRS and CDR2 is YFSETQ. This CDR3 is CASSLADRGDTQYF. The CDR3 nucleotides are TGCGCCAGCAGCTTGGCGGACAGGGGAGATACGCAGTATTTT.

The chain carries TRBV9 and TRBJ1-1; D not certain. The CDR3 is 14 residues long. V was shortened by 4 bases and J by 5 bases, with 15 bases between the two germline ends. The germline V gene encodes CDR1 SGDLS and CDR2 YYNGEE. CDR3 in amino acids: CASSPAVIVTEAFF. The CDR3 nucleotides read TGTGCCAGCAGCCCCGCGGTGATTGTAACTGAAGCTTTCTTT. The variable domain in full, completed from reference TRBV9 and TRBJ1-1, reads DSGVTQTPKHLITATGQRVTLRCSPRSGDLSVYWYQQSLDQGLQFLIQYYNGEERAKGNILERFSAQQFPDLHSELNLSSLELGDSALYFCASSPAVIVTEAFFGQGTRLTVV.

The J gene is TRBJ1-2, the V gene TRBV9; 7 nucleotides match TRBD1. Germline V CDR1 and CDR2: SGDLS, YYNGEE. This CDR3 has 18 residues. Unmatched junction bases numbered 19, after V lost 4 bases and J lost 4 bases. CDR3 sequence (DNA): TGTGCCAGCAGCCCAGGGTCGACAGGGAACCCTTCCCTCTATGGCTACACCTTC. Protein product: CASSPGSTGNPSLYGYTF.

V and J are TRBV20-1 and TRBJ1-2; TRBD1 is a possible D gene (6 bases). CDR3 length equals 11 residues. V was pared by 3 bases and J by 13 bases, with 15 bases between. CDR1 and CDR2 (germline): DFQATT, SNEGSKA (reference sequence). CDR3 coding DNA: TGCAGTGCTAGTAAACCACAGGGTGGCACCTTC. This codes for CSASKPQGGTF.

The V and J genes are TRBV5-4 and TRBJ1-1, with 10 bases lining up with TRBD1. CDR3 length: 15 residues. V was pared by 4 bases and J by 6 bases, with 9 bases of the junction left unmatched. Germline CDR1 SGHNT, CDR2 YYREEE (reference sequence). The CDR3 is CASSISGTGASEAFF. In DNA form, the CDR3 reads TGTGCCAGCAGCATCTCCGGGACAGGGGCATCTGAAGCTTTCTTT. Combining the CDR3 with reference TRBV5-4 and TRBJ1-1 gives the whole variable domain ETGVTQSPTHLIKTRGQQVTLRCSSQSGHNTVSWYQQALGQGPQFIFQYYREEENGRGNFPPRFSGLQFPNYSSELNVNALELDDSALYLCASSISGTGASEAFFGQGTRLTVV.

This clone appeared a few times. J is TRBJ2-4 and V is TRBV7-3; maybe TRBD2 (5 bases). The CDR3 covers 18 residues. Germline CDR1 and CDR2: SGHTA and FQGTGA. V lost 5 bases to trimming and J lost 1 base, with 21 bases between them. CDR3 region: CASSQPALRVVAKNIQYF. In DNA, the CDR3 is TGTGCCAGCAGCCAACCGGCTTTGAGGGTGGTTGCCAAAAACATTCAGTACTTC.